The rows below give T cell receptor beta chains drawn from one sample of a study of metastatic and nonmetastatic thyroid tumors. Through MiXCR, TCRdb re-clonotyped the PCR reads. Seen here are 20,000 to 25,000 clones, approximately 11% observed once, and the top ten hold roughly 7.6%. What was sequenced was blood. These receptor sequences come from a female donor with papillary thyroid cancer or a benign thyroid nodule (not recorded which). Some clones in this sample may be carry-over from other donors' samples. Each CDR3 is given with its conserved first and last residue. The order of the fields is clone size, D gene, V gene, J gene, CDR3 DNA, CDR3 protein. A D gene is named only where the DNA matches it firmly. Some rows mark clone size as missing; the rest say once, few, many or name a class of expanded clone.

clone_size: medium-sized
d_call: TRBD2
v_call: TRBV6-4
j_call: TRBJ2-1
cdr3_nt: TGTGCCAGCAGTGTCGGGACTAGCGGCAATGAGCAGTTCTTC
cdr3_aa: CASSVGTSGNEQFF

clone_size: many
d_call: .
v_call: TRBV4-3
j_call: TRBJ1-3
cdr3_nt: TGCGCCAGCAGCCAAGGGACGGGGAGGTCTGGAAACACCATATATTTT
cdr3_aa: CASSQGTGRSGNTIYF

clone_size: many
d_call: .
v_call: TRBV12-3/TRBV12-4
j_call: TRBJ1-1
cdr3_nt: .
cdr3_aa: CASSTSRPEAFF

clone_size: medium-sized
d_call: TRBD2
v_call: TRBV6-2/TRBV6-3
j_call: TRBJ2-3
cdr3_nt: TGTGCCAGCAGTTCCCCGGGACAACCTAGCGGGAGCTCTACGCAGTATTTT
cdr3_aa: CASSSPGQPSGSSTQYF

clone_size: many
d_call: .
v_call: TRBV9
j_call: TRBJ2-7
cdr3_nt: TGTGCCAGCAGCGTAGCACAAGGTGGCGAGCAGTACTTC
cdr3_aa: CASSVAQGGEQYF

clone_size: many
d_call: .
v_call: TRBV29-1
j_call: TRBJ2-7
cdr3_nt: TGCAGCGTTGTCGCGGACATCGAGCAGTACTTC
cdr3_aa: CSVVADIEQYF

clone_size: many
d_call: TRBD2
v_call: TRBV7-8
j_call: TRBJ2-7
cdr3_nt: TGTGCCAGCAGCTTAGCTAGCGGGGCTCCGGGGGTCTCCTACGAGCAGTACTTC
cdr3_aa: CASSLASGAPGVSYEQYF

clone_size: many
d_call: .
v_call: TRBV19
j_call: TRBJ2-6
cdr3_nt: TGTGCCAGTAGTATTAGGGCCAGAACCTCTGGGGCCAACGTCCTGACTTTC
cdr3_aa: CASSIRARTSGANVLTF

clone_size: many
d_call: .
v_call: TRBV7-8
j_call: TRBJ1-1
cdr3_nt: TGTGCCAGCAGCTTACGGCCACCCCCCTACACTGAAGCTTTCTTT
cdr3_aa: CASSLRPPPYTEAFF

clone_size: many
d_call: .
v_call: TRBV7-8
j_call: TRBJ2-5
cdr3_nt: TGTGCCAGCAGCCCAACGCGCCTGCAGGACCAAGAGACCCAGTACTTC
cdr3_aa: CASSPTRLQDQETQYF

clone_size: many
d_call: .
v_call: TRBV15
j_call: TRBJ2-5
cdr3_nt: TGTGCCACCAGCAGAGGGGGAGAGGCCAGGGGGACCCAGTACTTC
cdr3_aa: CATSRGGEARGTQYF

clone_size: medium-sized
d_call: .
v_call: TRBV6-1
j_call: TRBJ2-3
cdr3_nt: TGTGCCAGCAGTGAAGGTGGCACAGATACGCAGTATTTT
cdr3_aa: CASSEGGTDTQYF

clone_size: medium-sized
d_call: .
v_call: TRBV6-4
j_call: TRBJ2-2
cdr3_nt: TGTGCCAGCAGTGCAGGGGACACCGGGGAGCTGTTTTTT
cdr3_aa: CASSAGDTGELFF

clone_size: once
d_call: .
v_call: TRBV3-1
j_call: TRBJ1-2
cdr3_nt: TGTGCCAGCAGCCGTGAATCGACCCCTGGCTTCATCTTC
cdr3_aa: CASSRESTPGFIF

clone_size: many
d_call: .
v_call: TRBV7-9
j_call: TRBJ1-2
cdr3_nt: TGTGCCAGCAGCTTAGAAAGCGATGGCTACACCTTC
cdr3_aa: CASSLESDGYTF

clone_size: many
d_call: TRBD2
v_call: TRBV5-6
j_call: TRBJ2-3
cdr3_nt: TGTGCCAGCAGCTTGGTGCTAGCGGGAGATGCAGATACGCAGTATTTT
cdr3_aa: CASSLVLAGDADTQYF

clone_size: .
d_call: TRBD2
v_call: TRBV19
j_call: TRBJ2-2
cdr3_nt: TGTGCCAGTCTGCCCACTAGCGGGAGTTCCGGGGAGCTGTTTTTT
cdr3_aa: CASLPTSGSSGELFF

clone_size: many
d_call: .
v_call: TRBV7-6
j_call: TRBJ2-2
cdr3_nt: TGTGCCACGGGCGGCAGTAACACCGGGGAGCTGTTTTTT
cdr3_aa: CATGGSNTGELFF

clone_size: many
d_call: TRBD2
v_call: TRBV29-1
j_call: TRBJ2-1
cdr3_nt: TGCAGCGTCTCCGGGACTAGCGCAGATGAGCAGTTCTTC
cdr3_aa: CSVSGTSADEQFF

clone_size: medium-sized
d_call: .
v_call: TRBV12-3/TRBV12-4
j_call: TRBJ1-2
cdr3_nt: TGTGCCAGCACTACCCCCCGGTCCCCCTATGGCTACACCTTC
cdr3_aa: CASTTPRSPYGYTF

clone_size: many
d_call: .
v_call: TRBV7-8
j_call: TRBJ1-3
cdr3_nt: TGTGCCAGCAGCTTAGGAGTCGGGGGATTTGGAAACACCATATATTTT
cdr3_aa: CASSLGVGGFGNTIYF

clone_size: .
d_call: TRBD2
v_call: TRBV20-1
j_call: TRBJ2-7
cdr3_nt: TGCAGTGTGTGGACCGCGGCGGGAGGGCAATACGAGCAGTACTTC
cdr3_aa: CSVWTAAGGQYEQYF

clone_size: many
d_call: TRBD1
v_call: TRBV5-5
j_call: TRBJ2-5
cdr3_nt: TGTGCCAGCAGCTTGGGAGACAGGGAATGGGAGACCCAGTACTTC
cdr3_aa: CASSLGDREWETQYF

clone_size: many
d_call: TRBD2
v_call: TRBV20-1
j_call: TRBJ2-5
cdr3_nt: TGCAGTGCTCTCTTACTAGCGGAAGAGACCCAGTACTTC
cdr3_aa: CSALLLAEETQYF

clone_size: many
d_call: .
v_call: TRBV2
j_call: TRBJ2-7
cdr3_nt: TGTGCCAGCAGTGGAGACAACGGCTACGAGCAGTACTTC
cdr3_aa: CASSGDNGYEQYF

clone_size: many
d_call: .
v_call: TRBV29-1
j_call: TRBJ2-3
cdr3_nt: TGCAGCGTTGAGGGGGTCGAAGGGGAAGGAGGCACAGATACGCAGTATTTT
cdr3_aa: CSVEGVEGEGGTDTQYF

clone_size: many
d_call: .
v_call: TRBV11-2
j_call: TRBJ2-3
cdr3_nt: TGTGCCAGCAGCTTAGATCTTCTACAGGCCACAGATACGCAGTATTTT
cdr3_aa: CASSLDLLQATDTQYF

clone_size: .
d_call: TRBD2
v_call: TRBV20-1
j_call: TRBJ2-1
cdr3_nt: TGCAGTGCTTCCCGGCCCGGACTAGGCAACAATGAGCAGTTCTTC
cdr3_aa: CSASRPGLGNNEQFF

clone_size: medium-sized
d_call: .
v_call: TRBV6-1
j_call: TRBJ1-2
cdr3_nt: TGTGCCAGCAGTTCCCCTAGTTCTAAGGGCTACACCTTC
cdr3_aa: CASSSPSSKGYTF

clone_size: .
d_call: TRBD1
v_call: TRBV6-1
j_call: TRBJ1-1
cdr3_nt: TGTGCCAGCAGTGCACAGGGGAGCACTGAAGCTTTCTTT
cdr3_aa: CASSAQGSTEAFF

clone_size: .
d_call: .
v_call: TRBV11-2
j_call: TRBJ2-7
cdr3_nt: TGTGCCAGCAGCTTTTTTGCAGGCTCCTACGAGCAGTACTTC
cdr3_aa: CASSFFAGSYEQYF

clone_size: many
d_call: .
v_call: TRBV12-3/TRBV12-4
j_call: TRBJ2-7
cdr3_nt: TGTGCCAGCAGGCCAAGCGGGTATCTCCGTGGGGAGCAGTACTTC
cdr3_aa: CASRPSGYLRGEQYF

clone_size: many
d_call: .
v_call: TRBV7-2
j_call: TRBJ1-2
cdr3_nt: TGTGCCAGCAGCCGAGATAACGTCGGCTACACCTTC
cdr3_aa: CASSRDNVGYTF

clone_size: many
d_call: .
v_call: TRBV6-5
j_call: TRBJ2-1
cdr3_nt: TGTGCCAGCAGTTACATACGCGGGGCCCCGAGCTCCTACAATGAGCAGTTCTTC
cdr3_aa: CASSYIRGAPSSYNEQFF

clone_size: many
d_call: .
v_call: TRBV7-9
j_call: TRBJ2-7
cdr3_nt: TGTGCCAGCAGCTTAGCCGGGGGCGACGAGCAGTACTTC
cdr3_aa: CASSLAGGDEQYF

clone_size: few
d_call: .
v_call: TRBV6-2/TRBV6-3
j_call: TRBJ1-1
cdr3_nt: TGTGCCAGCAGTTACTCGCCCCTTTACGGGGTGAACACTGAAGCTTTCTTT
cdr3_aa: CASSYSPLYGVNTEAFF

clone_size: many
d_call: TRBD1
v_call: TRBV6-1
j_call: TRBJ2-7
cdr3_nt: TGTGCCAGCTCAAGGGACAGGAATACCTACGAGCAGTACTTC
cdr3_aa: CASSRDRNTYEQYF

clone_size: many
d_call: TRBD2
v_call: TRBV5-1
j_call: TRBJ2-5
cdr3_nt: TGCGCCAGCTCCCCAACCATTAGCGGGTCCCAAGAGACCCAGTACTTC
cdr3_aa: CASSPTISGSQETQYF

clone_size: once
d_call: .
v_call: TRBV6-1
j_call: TRBJ2-2
cdr3_nt: TGTGCCCGCATAATACTAGCAGACTCCGGGGAGCTGTTTTTT
cdr3_aa: CARIILADSGELFF

clone_size: few
d_call: .
v_call: TRBV10-1
j_call: TRBJ2-1
cdr3_nt: TGCGCCAGCAGTGAGTCACACGGGAAGAATGAGCAGTTCTTC
cdr3_aa: CASSESHGKNEQFF

clone_size: many
d_call: .
v_call: TRBV2
j_call: TRBJ2-2
cdr3_nt: TGTGCCAGCAGAGACGGATCCAACACCGGGGAGCTGTTTTTT
cdr3_aa: CASRDGSNTGELFF

clone_size: many
d_call: .
v_call: TRBV30
j_call: TRBJ2-7
cdr3_nt: TGTGCCTGGAGTCGTAGCGGCTACGAGCAGTACTTC
cdr3_aa: CAWSRSGYEQYF